The TCR beta chain under discussion was sequenced for a study of cytomegalovirus exposure and HLA in healthy donors. Study outcomes and limitations: Later analysis identified some 16,000 TCR beta sequences associated with HLA alleles, using a false discovery rate threshold of 0.05.

The PCR used 60 Vbeta and 13 Jbeta primers. Assay used: immunoSEQ multiplex PCR; TCRdb lists only in-frame clones, some missing. The sample has 140,000 to 150,000 clones, about 71% seen once; the top ten hold approximately 2.3%. The V gene's germline CDR1 is KGHSH and CDR2 LQKENI. The CDR3 is 13 amino acids. In the case of this clone: The antigen remains undetermined. At one end the junction does not follow the germline gene, possibly because of a read error.

The source is a woman between 55 and 75 years old in good health and CMV-seropositive. Sequenced material: PBMCs. The genes are TRBV18 and TRBJ1-1, with 9 positions matching TRBD1. The CDR3 loop reads CASSSPGQGEAFF. CDR3 DNA sequence: TGTGCCAGCTCATCACCGGGACAGGGCGAAGCTTTCTTT.